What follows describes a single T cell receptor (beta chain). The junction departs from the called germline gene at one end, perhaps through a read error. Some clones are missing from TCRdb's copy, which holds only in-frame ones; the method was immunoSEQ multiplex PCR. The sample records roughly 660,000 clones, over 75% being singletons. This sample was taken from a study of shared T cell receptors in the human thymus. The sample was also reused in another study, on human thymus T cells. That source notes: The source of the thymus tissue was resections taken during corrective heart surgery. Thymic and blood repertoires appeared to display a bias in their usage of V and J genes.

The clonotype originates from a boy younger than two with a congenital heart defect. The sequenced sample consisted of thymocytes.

The CDR3 here is CSSLSGNHEQYF. The CDR3 DNA reads TGCTCCTCGCTCAGCGGGAACCACGAGCAGTACTTC. This chain joins TRBV6-6 and TRBJ2-7; 7 bases map to TRBD2. The CDR3 runs 12 residues. CDR1 is MNHNY and CDR2 is SVGAGI in the germline V gene (reference sequence).